This T cell receptor (beta chain) was identified in a study of blood T cell repertoires in COVID-19. Study in general: Collection of acute and convalescent COVID-19 samples took place in the United States, Italy and Spain. The cDNA or gDNA used as material had been derived from T cells, B-cell-depleted T cells, or PBMCs.

Original analysis: Cell counts per sample came from amplifying reference gene primers. Generated by immunoSEQ multiplex PCR, the TCRdb table keeps only in-frame clones and is missing some. The V and J calls and clone size were taken over from that table, and D and trimming were inferred from the DNA. The sample shows about 210,000 clones, around 83% of them seen only once. Germline CDR1 and CDR2: LNHDA and SQIVND (reference sequence). V dropped 5 bases and J dropped 5 bases, with 12 bases sitting between them. The CDR3 runs to 13 residues. The chain is built from TRBV19 and TRBJ1-1; D perhaps matches TRBD1 (6 bases). The sequence came from a man in his forties or fifties with active or convalescent COVID-19. Sequencing was performed on peripheral blood. The CDR3 coding sequence is TGTGCCAGTAGTGTACAGGGAGGGACTGAAGCTTTCTTT. Protein product: CASSVQGGTEAFF. The full variable domain, in which reference TRBV19 and TRBJ1-1 provide the parts outside the CDR3, is DGGITQSPKYLFRKEGQNVTLSCEQNLNHDAMYWYRQDPGQGLRLIYYSQIVNDFQKGDIAEGYSVSREKKESFPLTVTSAQKNPTAFYLCASSVQGGTEAFFGQGTRLTVV.